A single TCR beta chain is shown here with its context. The target antigen is unknown. From the reads, TCRdb called clonotypes with MiXCR, one entry per CDR3 protein. The data hold under 200,000 distinct CDR3 sequences, with 17% observed a single time. This sample stems from a study of T cell repertoires in cytomegalovirus infection. Study overall: In public TCR beta signatures, there were indications of both CMV infection and matching HLA type. Study-wide results and caveats: In two of eight donors, the top clonotype was HLA-C-restricted CMV-specific. The study identified carriers of CMV plus the relevant HLA from cumulative public TCR beta family frequency.

The specimen sequenced was CD8+ T cells from PBMCs. The origin of this receptor is a human donor in good health (CMV status not recorded). Some clones in this sample may be carry-over from other donors' samples.

DNA for the CDR3: TGTGCCAGCAGCTTAATCGGGAGGGCCGCCTCCTACAATGAGCAGTTCTTC. It is translated as CASSLIGRAASYNEQFF. V usage is TRBV7-9 and J usage is TRBJ2-1; 8 bases map to TRBD2. The CDR3 is 17 amino acids. From germline, CDR1 is SEHNR and CDR2 FQNEAQ (reference sequence). V was pared by 2 bases and J by 0 bases, with 6 bases of the junction left unmatched.